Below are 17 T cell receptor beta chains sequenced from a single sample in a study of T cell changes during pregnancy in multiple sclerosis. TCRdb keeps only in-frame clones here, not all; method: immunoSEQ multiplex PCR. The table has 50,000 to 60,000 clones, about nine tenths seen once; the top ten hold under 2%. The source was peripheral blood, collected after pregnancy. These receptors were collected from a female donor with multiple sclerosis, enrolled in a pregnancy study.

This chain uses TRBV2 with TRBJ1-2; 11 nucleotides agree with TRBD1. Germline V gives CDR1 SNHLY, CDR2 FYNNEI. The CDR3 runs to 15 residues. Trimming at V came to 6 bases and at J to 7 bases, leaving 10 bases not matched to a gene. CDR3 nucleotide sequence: TGTGCCAGCAGAGAGCCGGGACAGGGGGTGGGTGGCTACACCTTC. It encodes CASREPGQGVGGYTF.

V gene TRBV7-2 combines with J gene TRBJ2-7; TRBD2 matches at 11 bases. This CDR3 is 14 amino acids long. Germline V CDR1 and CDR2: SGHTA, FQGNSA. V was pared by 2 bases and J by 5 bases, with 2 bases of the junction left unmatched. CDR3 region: CASSLLAGGDEQYF. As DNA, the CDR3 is TGTGCCAGCAGCTTACTAGCGGGGGGCGACGAGCAGTACTTC.

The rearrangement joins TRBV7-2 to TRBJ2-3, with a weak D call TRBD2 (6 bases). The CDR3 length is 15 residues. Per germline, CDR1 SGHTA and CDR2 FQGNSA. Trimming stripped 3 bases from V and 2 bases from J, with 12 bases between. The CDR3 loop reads CASSFRRGDTDTQYF. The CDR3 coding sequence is TGTGCCAGCAGCTTCCGGCGCGGGGACACAGATACGCAGTATTTT.

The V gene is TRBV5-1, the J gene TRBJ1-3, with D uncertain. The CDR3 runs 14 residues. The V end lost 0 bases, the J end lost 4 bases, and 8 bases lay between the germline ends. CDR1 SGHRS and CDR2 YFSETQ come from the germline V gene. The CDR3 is CASSLDAGGNTIYF. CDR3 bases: TGCGCCAGCAGCTTGGACGCGGGAGGAAACACCATATATTTT. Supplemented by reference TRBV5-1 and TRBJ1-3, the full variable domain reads KAGVTQTPRYLIKTRGQQVTLSCSPISGHRSVSWYQQTPGQGLQFLFEYFSETQRNKGNFPGRFSGRQFSNSRSEMNVSTLELGDSALYLCASSLDAGGNTIYFGEGSWLTVV.

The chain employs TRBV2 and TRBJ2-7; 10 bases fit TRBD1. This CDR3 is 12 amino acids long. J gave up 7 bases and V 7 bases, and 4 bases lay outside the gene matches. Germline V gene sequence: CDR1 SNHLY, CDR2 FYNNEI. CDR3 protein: CASKGQGQEQYF. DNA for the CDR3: TGTGCCAGCAAGGGACAGGGGCAGGAGCAGTACTTC.

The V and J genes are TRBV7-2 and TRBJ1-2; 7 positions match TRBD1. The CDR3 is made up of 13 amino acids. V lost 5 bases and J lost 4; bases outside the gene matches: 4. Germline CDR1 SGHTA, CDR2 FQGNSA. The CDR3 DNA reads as TGTGCCAGCAGCCCCGGACAGGCCTATGGCTACACCTTC. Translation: CASSPGQAYGYTF.

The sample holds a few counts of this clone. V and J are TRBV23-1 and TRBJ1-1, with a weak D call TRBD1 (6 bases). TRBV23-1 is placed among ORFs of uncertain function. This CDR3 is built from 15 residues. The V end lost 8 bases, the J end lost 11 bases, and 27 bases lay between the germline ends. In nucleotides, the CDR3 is TGCGCCAGCCCCTTTCCCCCCCGGGGGGCTGAGGGCGCTTTCTTT. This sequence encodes CASPFPPRGAEGAFF.

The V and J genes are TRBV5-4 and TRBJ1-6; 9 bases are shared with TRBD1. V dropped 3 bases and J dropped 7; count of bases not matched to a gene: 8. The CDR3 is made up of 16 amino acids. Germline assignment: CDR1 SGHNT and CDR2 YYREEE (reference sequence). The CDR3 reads CASSSLQGALNSPLHF. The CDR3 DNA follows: TGTGCCAGCAGCTCACTACAGGGGGCGTTAAATTCACCCCTCCACTTT.

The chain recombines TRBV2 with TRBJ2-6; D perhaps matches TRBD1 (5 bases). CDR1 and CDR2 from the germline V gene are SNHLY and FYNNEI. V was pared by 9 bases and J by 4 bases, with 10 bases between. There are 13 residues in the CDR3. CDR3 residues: CARGLTGANVLTF. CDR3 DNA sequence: TGTGCCAGGGGGCTAACCGGGGCCAACGTCCTGACTTTC.

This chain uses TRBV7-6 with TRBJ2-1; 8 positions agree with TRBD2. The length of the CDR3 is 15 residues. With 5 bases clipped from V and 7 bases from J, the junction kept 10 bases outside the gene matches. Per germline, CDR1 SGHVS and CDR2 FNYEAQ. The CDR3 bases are TGTGCCAGCAGCCCGCTACTAGCGGAAGGGAATGAGCAGTTCTTC. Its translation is CASSPLLAEGNEQFF.

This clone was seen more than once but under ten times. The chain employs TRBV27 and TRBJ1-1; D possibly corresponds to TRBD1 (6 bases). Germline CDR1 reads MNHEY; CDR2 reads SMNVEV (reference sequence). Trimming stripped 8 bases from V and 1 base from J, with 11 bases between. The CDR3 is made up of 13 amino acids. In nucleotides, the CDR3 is TGTGCCAGCGGGTCCAGGGGGAACACTGAAGCTTTCTTT. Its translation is CASGSRGNTEAFF.

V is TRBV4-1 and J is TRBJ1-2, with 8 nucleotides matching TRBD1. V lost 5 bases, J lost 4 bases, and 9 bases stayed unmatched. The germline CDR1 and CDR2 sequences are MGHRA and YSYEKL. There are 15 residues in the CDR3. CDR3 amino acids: CASSYAGGEAYGYTF. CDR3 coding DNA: TGCGCCAGCAGCTACGCAGGGGGCGAGGCCTATGGCTACACCTTC.

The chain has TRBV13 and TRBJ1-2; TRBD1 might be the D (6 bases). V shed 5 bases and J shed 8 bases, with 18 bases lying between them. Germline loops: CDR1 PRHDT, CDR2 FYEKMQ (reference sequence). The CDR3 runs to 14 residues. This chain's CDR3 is CASSPWGQGEGYTF. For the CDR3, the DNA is TGTGCCAGCAGCCCCTGGGGGCAGGGCGAGGGCTACACCTTC.

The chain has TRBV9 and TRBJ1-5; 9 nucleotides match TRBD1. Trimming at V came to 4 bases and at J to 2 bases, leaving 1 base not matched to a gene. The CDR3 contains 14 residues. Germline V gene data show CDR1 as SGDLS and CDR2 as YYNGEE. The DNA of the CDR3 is TGTGCCAGCAGCCGGACAGGGGGCAATCAGCCCCAGCATTTT. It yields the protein CASSRTGGNQPQHF.

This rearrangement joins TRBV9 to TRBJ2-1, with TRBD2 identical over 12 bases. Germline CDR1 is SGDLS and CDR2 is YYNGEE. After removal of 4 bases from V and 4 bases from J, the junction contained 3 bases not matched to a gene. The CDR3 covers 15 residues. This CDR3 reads CASSTSGGSYNEQFF. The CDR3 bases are TGTGCCAGCAGCACTAGCGGGGGGTCTTACAATGAGCAGTTCTTC.

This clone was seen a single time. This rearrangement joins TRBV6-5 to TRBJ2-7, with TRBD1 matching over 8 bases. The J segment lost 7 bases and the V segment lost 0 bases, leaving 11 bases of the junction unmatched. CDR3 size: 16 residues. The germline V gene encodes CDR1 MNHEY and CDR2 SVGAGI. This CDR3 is CASSYSSQGAVGEQYF. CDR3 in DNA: TGTGCCAGCAGTTACTCGAGTCAGGGGGCGGTGGGGGAGCAGTACTTC.

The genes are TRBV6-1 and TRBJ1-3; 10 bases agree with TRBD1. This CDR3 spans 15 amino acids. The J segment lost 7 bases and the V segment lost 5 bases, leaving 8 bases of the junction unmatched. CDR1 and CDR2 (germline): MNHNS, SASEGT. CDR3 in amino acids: CASSSGQGGSNTIYF. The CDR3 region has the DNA TGTGCCAGCAGTTCCGGACAGGGGGGTAGTAACACCATATATTTT.